This is a list of T cell receptor beta chains from one sample in a study of post-analysis software for immune sequencing data. TCRdb independently ran MiXCR on the PCR reads; one entry per CDR3 protein. The sample records about 820,000 distinct CDR3 sequences, under 70% being singletons. Sequencing was performed on blood. The receptor source for this set is a girl between 10 and 17 years old with multiple sclerosis. Each CDR3 is given with its conserved first and last residue. Each record gives: V gene, D gene, J gene, clone size, CDR3 DNA, CDR3 protein. The D gene is left open where the match is weak. Only part of the rows carry a size: once, few, many, or a class if the clone is expanded.

TRBV12-3/TRBV12-4	.	TRBJ2-7	.	TGTGCCAGCAGCCCACGGGGGCCGACTGCCTACGAGCAGTACTTC	CASSPRGPTAYEQYF
TRBV10-3	.	TRBJ1-2	.	TGTGCCATCAGTGAACTGCGGGGTCAGAACTATGGCTACACCTTC	CAISELRGQNYGYTF
TRBV5-8	TRBD2	TRBJ2-1	once	TGTGCCAGCAGCATCGGACTAGCGGGAGGAGACAATGAGCAGTTCTTC	CASSIGLAGGDNEQFF
TRBV29-1	TRBD1	TRBJ1-2	few	TGCAGCGCAAACCCCACCTCGGGACAGGGCTACACCTTC	CSANPTSGQGYTF
TRBV7-9	TRBD1	TRBJ2-1	.	TGTGCCAGCAGCCCAGGGACAGGGGCTGCTTACAATGAGCAGTTCTTC	CASSPGTGAAYNEQFF
TRBV7-9	.	TRBJ1-6	few	TGTGCCAGCAGCCTACGTCCGGACAATTCGTATTCACCCCTCCACTTT	CASSLRPDNSYSPLHF
TRBV4-1	.	TRBJ2-1	.	TGCGCCAGCAGCCAAACCGCGGGACAGCCTTACAATGAGCAGTTCTTC	CASSQTAGQPYNEQFF
TRBV7-2	.	TRBJ1-2	once	TGTGCCAGCAGCTTATTGTATGGCTACACCTTC	CASSLLYGYTF
TRBV7-2	TRBD2	TRBJ2-4	.	TGTGCCAGCAGCTTGCCGACCTGGGGGGAGGGAGCCAAAAACATTCAGTACTTC	CASSLPTWGEGAKNIQYF
TRBV4-1	.	TRBJ2-1	.	TGCGCCAGCAGCCCCCCCGGGGAGCGAGGAAGCTCCTACAATGAGCAGTTCTTC	CASSPPGERGSSYNEQFF
TRBV2	.	TRBJ2-3	.	TGTGCCAGCAGTGAAGGGGGGCGGCGGGCCACAGATACGCAGTATTTT	CASSEGGRRATDTQYF
TRBV20-1	.	TRBJ1-6	.	TGCAGTGCTAGGGGATTCTGGGGCTCACCCCTCCACTTT	CSARGFWGSPLHF
TRBV5-1	TRBD1	TRBJ2-6	.	TGCGCCAGCAGTTCACCAAACAGGACAGGGTTCTCTGGGGCCAACGTCCTGACTTTC	CASSSPNRTGFSGANVLTF
TRBV13	.	TRBJ1-6	.	TGTGCCAGCAGCTTGAGCAAAGGAGGCCTCGGATCAAATTCACCCCTCCACTTT	CASSLSKGGLGSNSPLHF
TRBV4-1	.	TRBJ1-2	.	TGCGTCAGCAGCCAAATAACCGGGACGCAGTATGGCTACACCTTC	CVSSQITGTQYGYTF
TRBV6-2/TRBV6-3	TRBD2	TRBJ2-1	.	TGTGCCAGCAGTTCCCCGCAGCGGGAGAGGCGTGAGCAGTTCTTC	CASSSPQRERREQFF
TRBV7-2	TRBD1	TRBJ1-6	.	TGTGCCAGCAGCTTAGACAGGGGAAGCTATAATTCACCCCTCCACTTT	CASSLDRGSYNSPLHF
TRBV29-1	.	TRBJ1-2	.	TGCAGCGTTGTCGGGCAGATGGGTGGCTACACCTTC	CSVVGQMGGYTF
TRBV30	.	TRBJ1-1	.	TGTGCCTGGGGACGCGGCCCGACAGTAAACACTGAAGCTTTCTTT	CAWGRGPTVNTEAFF
TRBV7-2	.	TRBJ2-6	few	TGTGCCAGCAGCTCAGACGGGACTTCCCCTCGGGTCCTGACTTTC	CASSSDGTSPRVLTF
TRBV6-5	.	TRBJ2-3	.	TGTGCCAGCGGTGAAGATACGCAGTATTTT	CASGEDTQYF
TRBV29-1	TRBD1	TRBJ2-7	few	TGCAGCGTTACCCGGACAGGGGCCTACGAGCAGTACTTC	CSVTRTGAYEQYF
TRBV19	.	TRBJ1-2	few	TGTGCCAGTAGTATAGGCGGAGTGGACACACATGGCTACACCTTC	CASSIGGVDTHGYTF
TRBV20-1	.	TRBJ2-3	once	TGCAGTGCTCAGAAAGGGGTGACTAGCACAGATACGCAGTATTTT	CSAQKGVTSTDTQYF
TRBV10-3	.	TRBJ2-5	once	TGTGCCATCAGTGAGTCTAAAAAGGGACTGGAGACCCAGTACTTC	CAISESKKGLETQYF
TRBV27	.	TRBJ1-6	few	TGTGCCAGCAGTTTATACGGGCAGAAATACTCACCCCTCCACTTT	CASSLYGQKYSPLHF
TRBV29-1	.	TRBJ2-5	few	TGCAGCGTTGGCCAGGTGGAGACCCAGTACTTC	CSVGQVETQYF
TRBV7-9	.	TRBJ1-2	.	TGTGCCAGCAGCTCCATAGGACCCACTAACTATGGCTACACCTTC	CASSSIGPTNYGYTF
TRBV3-1	.	TRBJ2-5	.	TGTGTCAGCAGCCAAGGCGGCAACCAAGAGACCCAGTACTTC	CVSSQGGNQETQYF
TRBV29-1	.	TRBJ2-7	.	TGCAGCGTTGTCTGGGATAACTACGAGCAGTACTTC	CSVVWDNYEQYF
TRBV6-5	TRBD1	TRBJ1-2	.	TGTGCCAGCAGTTCGTCCCACAGGGGGTATGGCTACACCTTC	CASSSSHRGYGYTF
TRBV6-4	.	TRBJ2-1	.	TGTGCCAGCAGTGACCGTGCTCGCAATGAGCAGTTCTTC	CASSDRARNEQFF
TRBV29-1	TRBD1	TRBJ2-7	once	TGCAGCGTTGAACCGGTCGGGACAGGGGGCTACGAGCAGTACTTC	CSVEPVGTGGYEQYF
TRBV10-3	.	TRBJ1-1	.	TGTGCCATCAGTTCTGCAGTGAACACTGAAGCTTTCTTT	CAISSAVNTEAFF
TRBV15	TRBD1	TRBJ1-5	once	TGTGCCACCAGCAGAATCGCTCCCGGGACAGGGGGTGGCAATCAGCCCCAGCATTTT	CATSRIAPGTGGGNQPQHF
TRBV3-1	TRBD1	TRBJ2-7	many	TGTGCCAGCAGCCAAGTGGGGACAGGGGTCTACGAGCAGTACTTC	CASSQVGTGVYEQYF
TRBV7-9	.	TRBJ2-1	.	TGTGCCAGCAGCTTAGGTTCGGGGTACAATGAGCAGTTCTTC	CASSLGSGYNEQFF
TRBV20-1	.	TRBJ2-7	.	TGCAGTGCTAGAGATACGAACTCCTACGAGCAGTACTTC	CSARDTNSYEQYF
TRBV29-1	.	TRBJ1-2	.	TGCAGCGTTGAATGGGCAGGGTCAGCGGGAAATCGCTACACCTTC	CSVEWAGSAGNRYTF
TRBV5-5	.	TRBJ2-1	.	TGTGCCAGCAGCAGGTCGGGGGGCGACTACAATGAGCAGTTCTTC	CASSRSGGDYNEQFF
TRBV20-1	TRBD2	TRBJ2-7	once	TGCAGTGCTAGTGGGGCTAGCGGTCTATCCTACGAGCAGTACTTC	CSASGASGLSYEQYF
TRBV5-1	.	TRBJ2-7	.	TGCGCCAGCAGCATGGGTGGCGAGCAGTACTTC	CASSMGGEQYF
TRBV20-1	.	TRBJ2-5	few	TGCAGTGCTATAGCGGTGTCCTACCAAGAGACCCAGTACTTC	CSAIAVSYQETQYF
TRBV12-3/TRBV12-4	.	TRBJ2-7	.	TGTGCCAGTATGAGGGCTAGCACTACCTACGAGCAGTACTTC	CASMRASTTYEQYF
TRBV12-3/TRBV12-4	.	TRBJ2-7	.	TGTGCCAGCAGTGCCCCACGTTACGAGCAGTACTTC	CASSAPRYEQYF
TRBV24-1	.	TRBJ2-3	few	TGTGCCACCTCACGGGGAGATACGCAGTATTTT	CATSRGDTQYF
TRBV29-1	TRBD1	TRBJ2-7	.	TGCAGCGTTGGAAGGGGGCCCCCCTACGAGCAGTACTTC	CSVGRGPPYEQYF
TRBV2	.	TRBJ2-5	.	TGTGCCAGCAGCGAAGGGCGGGGACCCCAAGAGACCCAGTACTTC	CASSEGRGPQETQYF
TRBV20-1	.	TRBJ2-1	.	TGCAGTGGCACACCCGTAGCCACTTACAATGAGCAGTTCTTC	CSGTPVATYNEQFF
TRBV5-5	TRBD1	TRBJ2-2	.	TGTGCCAGCAGCCACCACCGATTGACAGGGAGTGACAACACCGGGGAGCTGTTTTTT	CASSHHRLTGSDNTGELFF
TRBV10-3	.	TRBJ2-5	few	TGTGCCATCAGTGACCGTCGTGGGGAGACCCAGTACTTC	CAISDRRGETQYF
TRBV12-3/TRBV12-4	.	TRBJ2-7	few	TGTGCCAGCAGTTTAGGAGGGCAGGGAAGGTCCGAGCAGTACTTC	CASSLGGQGRSEQYF
TRBV10-3	.	TRBJ1-1	few	TGTGCCATCAGTGAGTCGATAGGCCCTGAAACTGAAGCTTTCTTT	CAISESIGPETEAFF
TRBV5-1	TRBD2	TRBJ2-7	.	TGCGCCAGCAGCTTTAGCGGGGGACTTGGGGGCGAGCAGTACTTC	CASSFSGGLGGEQYF